This note documents a single TCR beta chain sequence. Its antigen remains unidentified. This sample includes further DNA sequences coding for the same CDR3. Profiling relied on immunoSEQ multiplex PCR, and the TCRdb table lists in-frame clones only, not all of them. The table shows about 150,000 clones, with 85% to 95% occurring only once. This sample was taken from a study of T cell responses to AZD1222 COVID-19 vaccine. General study results and limits: The donors showed a predominance of white British ancestry and of females, with possible underestimation of clonal diversity. Within unmutated variant regions lay the reported targets of nearly half of spike-specific TCRs. Recipients of two AZD1222 doses showed rising Spike-specific TCR breadth and depth.

V was cut by 3 bases and J by 10 bases, with 10 bases left in between. Per the germline V gene, CDR1 is KGHSH and CDR2 is LQKENI. The CDR3 runs 13 residues. The genes are TRBV18 and TRBJ1-6; D is perhaps TRBD1 (6 bases). Specimen: peripheral blood, collected on day 0 of AZD1222 vaccination. The receptor was derived from an adult in good health. CDR3 bases: TGTGCCAGCTCACCTCAGGGGTACTCACCCCTCCACTTT. Residues: CASSPQGYSPLHF.